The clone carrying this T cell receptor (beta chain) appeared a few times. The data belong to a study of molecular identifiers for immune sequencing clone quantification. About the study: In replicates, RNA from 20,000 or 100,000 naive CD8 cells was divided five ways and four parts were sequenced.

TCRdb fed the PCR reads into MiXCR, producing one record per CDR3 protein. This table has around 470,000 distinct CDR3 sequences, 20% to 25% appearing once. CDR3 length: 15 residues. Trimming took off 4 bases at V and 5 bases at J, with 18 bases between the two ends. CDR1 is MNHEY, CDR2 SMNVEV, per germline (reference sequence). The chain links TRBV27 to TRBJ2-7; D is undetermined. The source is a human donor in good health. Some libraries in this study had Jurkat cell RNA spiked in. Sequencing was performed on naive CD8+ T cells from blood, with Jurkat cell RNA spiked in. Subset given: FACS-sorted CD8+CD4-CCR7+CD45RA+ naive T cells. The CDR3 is CASSWAYAPVDEQYF. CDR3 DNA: TGTGCCAGCAGTTGGGCTTATGCCCCCGTCGACGAGCAGTACTTC.